Sequencing of this T cell receptor beta chain was carried out in a study of identical twins. This clonotype was counted only a few times. The length of the CDR3 is 18 residues. Germline V CDR1 and CDR2: SGHRS, YFSETQ. Deletions cut 0 bases from V and 0 bases from J, with 13 bases between. TCRdb passed the 5' RACE reads through MiXCR, listing each CDR3 protein once. Of hundreds of thousands of distinct CDR3 sequences listed, roughly 13% are singletons. The chain couples TRBV5-1 to TRBJ2-6, with D hard to call. Sequences were obtained from memory (CD45RO+) T cells sorted from blood. The sequence derives from a woman aged 18-29 years in good health. Here the CDR3 DNA reads TGCGCCAGCAGCTTGGTTGTGTCGGGTAGCTCTGGGGCCAACGTCCTGACTTTC. This gives the protein CASSLVVSGSSGANVLTF.